A selection of T cell receptor beta chains follows, all from one sample in a study of blood T cell repertoires in COVID-19. Generated by immunoSEQ multiplex PCR, the TCRdb table keeps only in-frame clones and is missing some. The repertoire holds about 35,000 clones, with 82% as singletons. Sequencing was carried out using peripheral blood. These receptors were obtained from an elderly man with active or convalescent COVID-19. The CDR3 runs from the conserved cysteine through the conserved F or W. Each record gives: CDR3 protein, CDR3 DNA, clone size, V gene, D gene, J gene. D genes are given only for firm matches. Not every row has a clone size; where given, it reads once, few, many or a size class.

cdr3_aa: CAISQREVNTGELFF; cdr3_nt: TGTGCCATCAGTCAGCGGGAGGTGAACACCGGGGAGCTGTTTTTT; clone_size: NA; v_call: TRBV10-3; d_call: TRBD2; j_call: TRBJ2-2
cdr3_aa: CASSQLNPYEQYF; cdr3_nt: TGTGCCAGCAGTCAGTTAAATCCCTACGAGCAGTACTTC; clone_size: NA; v_call: TRBV28; d_call: NA; j_call: TRBJ2-7
cdr3_aa: CSAGDSGSGELFF; cdr3_nt: TGCAGCGCTGGGGATAGCGGATCGGGGGAGCTGTTTTTT; clone_size: once; v_call: TRBV29-1; d_call: NA; j_call: TRBJ2-2
cdr3_aa: CASSPLRDSQETQYF; cdr3_nt: TGTGCCAGCTCACCATTGCGGGACAGCCAAGAGACCCAGTACTTC; clone_size: NA; v_call: TRBV18; d_call: NA; j_call: TRBJ2-5
cdr3_aa: CASSFSDRANYGYTF; cdr3_nt: TGTGCCAGCAGTTTCTCGGACAGGGCCAACTATGGCTACACCTTC; clone_size: NA; v_call: TRBV3-1/TRBV3-2; d_call: TRBD1; j_call: TRBJ1-2
cdr3_aa: CASSFGGSGTDTQYF; cdr3_nt: TGTGCCAGCAGTTTCGGTGGGAGTGGCACAGATACGCAGTATTTT; clone_size: NA; v_call: TRBV28; d_call: NA; j_call: TRBJ2-3
cdr3_aa: CAIRADRGNTEAFF; cdr3_nt: TGTGCCATCAGGGCGGACAGGGGGAACACTGAAGCTTTCTTT; clone_size: NA; v_call: TRBV10-3; d_call: TRBD1; j_call: TRBJ1-1
cdr3_aa: CASSLEHGTRGETQYF; cdr3_nt: TGCGCCAGCAGCTTGGAGCACGGGACACGCGGTGAGACCCAGTACTTC; clone_size: NA; v_call: TRBV5-1; d_call: NA; j_call: TRBJ2-5
cdr3_aa: CASSRQNTEAFF; cdr3_nt: TGTGCCAGTAGCCGACAGAACACTGAAGCTTTCTTT; clone_size: few; v_call: TRBV19; d_call: NA; j_call: TRBJ1-1
cdr3_aa: CASSLRVGGSGTDTQYF; cdr3_nt: TGTGCCAGCAGCTTACGGGTGGGCGGGAGTGGCACAGATACGCAGTATTTT; clone_size: NA; v_call: TRBV9; d_call: TRBD2; j_call: TRBJ2-3
cdr3_aa: CASSLDGGRALQYF; cdr3_nt: TGTGCCAGCAGCTTAGATGGCGGGAGGGCCTTGCAGTACTTC; clone_size: NA; v_call: TRBV7-3; d_call: TRBD2; j_call: TRBJ2-7
cdr3_aa: CASTRPGVADTQYF; cdr3_nt: TGTGCCAGCACCAGGCCGGGAGTCGCAGATACGCAGTATTTT; clone_size: NA; v_call: TRBV11-3; d_call: NA; j_call: TRBJ2-3
cdr3_aa: CASGTGGAQAPYEQYF; cdr3_nt: TGTGCCAGCGGGACAGGGGGAGCTCAGGCCCCCTACGAGCAGTACTTC; clone_size: NA; v_call: TRBV28; d_call: TRBD1; j_call: TRBJ2-7
cdr3_aa: CASSVAGGSGGPQETQYF; cdr3_nt: TGTGCCAGCAGCGTAGCTGGTGGGTCAGGGGGCCCTCAAGAGACCCAGTACTTC; clone_size: NA; v_call: TRBV9; d_call: TRBD1; j_call: TRBJ2-5